Listed here are 5 T cell receptor beta chains from one sample, sequenced in a study of T cells in Graves' hyperthyroidism and ophthalmopathy. Authors of the study amplified TCR beta CDR3 regions from RNA transcripts. Researchers ran a first-round RT-PCR on the TCR CDR3 using the HTBI primer set. TCRdb re-analysed the multiplex PCR reads in MiXCR, keeping a single row per CDR3 protein. The sample consists of roughly 380,000 distinct CDR3 sequences, approximately 19% of them appearing once. Sequenced input: blood. These TCRs come from a woman under 30 with Graves' hyperthyroidism.

In this sample, this clonotype turned up many times. The V gene is TRBV12-3 or TRBV12-4, the J gene TRBJ1-5, with D hard to call. This CDR3 is 13 amino acids long. V lost 0 bases and J lost 5, with 5 bases in between. Here the CDR3 DNA reads TGTGCCAGCAGTTTAGCGCGGGATCAGCCCCAGCATTTT. It translates to CASSLARDQPQHF.

This clonotype has ten or more counts. The chain combines TRBV9 with TRBJ2-7; D perhaps matches TRBD1 (6 bases). This CDR3 is 14 amino acids long. From germline, CDR1 is SGDLS and CDR2 YYNGEE. Trimming left V 0 bases short and J 5 bases short, with 12 bases between. The CDR3 reads CASSVGVGDNEQYF. The CDR3 DNA reads TGTGCCAGCAGCGTAGGGGTAGGGGACAACGAGCAGTACTTC.

The CDR3 here is CSARSPRGASYEQYF. The CDR3 region has the DNA TGCAGTGCTAGAAGCCCCCGGGGGGCGAGCTACGAGCAGTACTTC. The rearrangement links TRBV20-1 to TRBJ2-7, with TRBD2 as a possible D gene (7 bases). In germline, CDR1 is DFQATT, CDR2 SNEGSKA (reference sequence). This CDR3 contains 15 residues. V dropped 2 bases and J dropped 3 bases, with 17 bases sitting between them.

This clonotype was observed at least ten times. The chain recombines TRBV28 with TRBJ2-7, with D possibly TRBD1 on 5 matching bases. The CDR3 totals 13 residues. Between the trimmed V and J ends, which lost 3 bases and 0 bases, there was a span of 6 bases. In germline, CDR1 is MDHEN, CDR2 SYDVKM. This chain's CDR3 is CASSFRASYEQYF. The CDR3 region has the DNA TGTGCCAGCAGTTTCAGGGCCTCCTACGAGCAGTACTTC.

This clonotype was observed many times. The chain has TRBV20-1 and TRBJ2-7; D perhaps matches TRBD2 (5 bases). CDR3 length equals 13 residues. The V gene's germline CDR1 is DFQATT and CDR2 SNEGSKA (reference sequence). The V end was cut by 6 bases, the J end by 6 bases, with 18 bases between. CDR3 sequence (DNA): TGCAGTGCCTCACCGGAGGTCCATCGCGAGCAGTACTTC. Its protein is CSASPEVHREQYF.